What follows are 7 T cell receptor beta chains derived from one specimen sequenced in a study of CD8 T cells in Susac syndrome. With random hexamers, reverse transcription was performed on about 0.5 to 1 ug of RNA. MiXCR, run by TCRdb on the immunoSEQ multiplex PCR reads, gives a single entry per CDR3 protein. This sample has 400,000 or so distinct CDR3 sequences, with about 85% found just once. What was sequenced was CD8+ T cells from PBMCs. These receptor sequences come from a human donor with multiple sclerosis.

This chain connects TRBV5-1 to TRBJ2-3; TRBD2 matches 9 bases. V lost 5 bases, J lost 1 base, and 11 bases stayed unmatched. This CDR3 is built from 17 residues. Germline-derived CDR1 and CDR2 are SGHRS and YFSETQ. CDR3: CASSPLWVAGGTDTQYF. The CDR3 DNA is TGCGCCAGCAGTCCCCTGTGGGTAGCGGGAGGCACAGATACGCAGTATTTT.

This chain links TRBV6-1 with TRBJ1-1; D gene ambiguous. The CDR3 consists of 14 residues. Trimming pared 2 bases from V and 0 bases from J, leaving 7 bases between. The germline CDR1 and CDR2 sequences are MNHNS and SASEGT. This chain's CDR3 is CASSESSMNTEAFF. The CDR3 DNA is TGTGCCAGCAGTGAAAGCTCTATGAACACTGAAGCTTTCTTT.

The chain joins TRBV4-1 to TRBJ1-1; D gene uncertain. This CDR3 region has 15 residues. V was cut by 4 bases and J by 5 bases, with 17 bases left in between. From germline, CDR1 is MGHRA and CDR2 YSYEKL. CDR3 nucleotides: TGCGCCAGCAGCCTCGTCTCGTCCTACATAACTGAAGCTTTCTTT. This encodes CASSLVSSYITEAFF.

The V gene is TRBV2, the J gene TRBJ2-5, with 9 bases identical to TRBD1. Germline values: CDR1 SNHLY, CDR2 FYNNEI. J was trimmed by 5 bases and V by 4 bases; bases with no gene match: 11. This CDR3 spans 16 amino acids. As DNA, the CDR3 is TGTGCCAGCAGTGTGGGCCCACAGGGGGCCTTGGAGACCCAGTACTTC. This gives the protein CASSVGPQGALETQYF.

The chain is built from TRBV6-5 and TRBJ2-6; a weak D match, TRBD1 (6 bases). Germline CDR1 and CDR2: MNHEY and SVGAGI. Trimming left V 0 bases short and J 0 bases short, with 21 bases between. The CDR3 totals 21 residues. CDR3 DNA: TGTGCCAGCAGTTACTCGACTGGGGACATCTCATCCTTCTCTGGGGCCAACGTCCTGACTTTC. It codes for CASSYSTGDISSFSGANVLTF.

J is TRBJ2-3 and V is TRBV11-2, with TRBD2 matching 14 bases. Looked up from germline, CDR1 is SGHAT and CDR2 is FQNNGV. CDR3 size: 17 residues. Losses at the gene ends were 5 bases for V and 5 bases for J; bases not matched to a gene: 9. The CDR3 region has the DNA TGTGCCAGCAGCCGATGGGGACTAGCGGGAGTAGAAGATACGCAGTATTTT. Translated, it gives CASSRWGLAGVEDTQYF.

CDR3: CASSHLGLGTEAFF. CDR3 DNA sequence: TGTGCCAGCAGCCATTTGGGTCTTGGGACTGAAGCTTTCTTT. The chain recombines TRBV14 with TRBJ1-1; D not certain. This CDR3 comprises 14 residues. Trimming stripped 3 bases from V and 5 bases from J, with 13 bases between. The V gene's germline CDR1 is SGHDN and CDR2 FVKESK.